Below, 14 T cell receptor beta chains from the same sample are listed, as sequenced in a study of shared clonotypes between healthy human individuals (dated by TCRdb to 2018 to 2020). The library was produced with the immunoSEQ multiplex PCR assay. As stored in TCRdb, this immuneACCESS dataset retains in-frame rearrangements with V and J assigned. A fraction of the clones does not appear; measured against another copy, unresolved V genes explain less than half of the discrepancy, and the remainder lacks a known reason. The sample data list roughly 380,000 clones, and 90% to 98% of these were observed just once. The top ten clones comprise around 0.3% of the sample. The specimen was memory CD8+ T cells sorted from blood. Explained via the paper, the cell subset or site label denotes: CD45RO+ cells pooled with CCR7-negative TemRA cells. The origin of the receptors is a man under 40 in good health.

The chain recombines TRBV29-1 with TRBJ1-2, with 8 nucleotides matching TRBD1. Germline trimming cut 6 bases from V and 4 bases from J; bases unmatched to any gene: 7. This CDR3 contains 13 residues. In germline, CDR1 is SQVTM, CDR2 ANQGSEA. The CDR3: CSVYAGGLYGYTF. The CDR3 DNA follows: TGCAGCGTGTATGCAGGGGGCCTCTATGGCTACACCTTC.

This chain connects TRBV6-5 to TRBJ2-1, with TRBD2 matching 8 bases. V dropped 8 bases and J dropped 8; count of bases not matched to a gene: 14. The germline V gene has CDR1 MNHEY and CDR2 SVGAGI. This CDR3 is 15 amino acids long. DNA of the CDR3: TGTGCCAGCGCCCAGGGGACTAGGGAAACAGATGAGCAGTTCTTC. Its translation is CASAQGTRETDEQFF.

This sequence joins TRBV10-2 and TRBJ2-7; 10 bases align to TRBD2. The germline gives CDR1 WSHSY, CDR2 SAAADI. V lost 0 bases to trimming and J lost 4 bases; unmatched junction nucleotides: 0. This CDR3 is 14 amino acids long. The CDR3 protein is CASSESGLAYEQYF. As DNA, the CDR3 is TGCGCCAGCAGTGAGTCGGGACTAGCGTACGAGCAGTACTTC.

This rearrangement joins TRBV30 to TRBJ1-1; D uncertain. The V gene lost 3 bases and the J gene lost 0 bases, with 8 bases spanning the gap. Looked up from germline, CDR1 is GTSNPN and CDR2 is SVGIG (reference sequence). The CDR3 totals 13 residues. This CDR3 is CAWRNTLNTEAFF. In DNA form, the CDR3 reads TGTGCCTGGAGGAACACTCTGAACACTGAAGCTTTCTTT.

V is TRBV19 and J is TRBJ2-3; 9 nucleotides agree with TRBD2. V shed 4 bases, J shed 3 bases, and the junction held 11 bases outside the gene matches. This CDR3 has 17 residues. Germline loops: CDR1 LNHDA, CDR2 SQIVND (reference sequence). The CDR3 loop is CASSTLGASGMTDTQYF. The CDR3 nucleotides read TGTGCCAGTAGTACCTTAGGGGCTAGCGGGATGACAGATACGCAGTATTTT.

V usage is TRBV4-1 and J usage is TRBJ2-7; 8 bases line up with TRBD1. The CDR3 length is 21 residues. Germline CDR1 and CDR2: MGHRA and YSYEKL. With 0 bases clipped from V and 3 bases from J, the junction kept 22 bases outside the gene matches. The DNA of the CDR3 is TGCGCCAGCAGCCAAGATGGGGGAGGACTGGCCTGGGCAGGGGGCTTCTACGAGCAGTACTTC. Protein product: CASSQDGGGLAWAGGFYEQYF.

CDR3 amino acids: CASSFWQGGGEQYF. The CDR3, as DNA: TGTGCCAGCAGCTTTTGGCAGGGGGGTGGCGAGCAGTACTTC. The V gene is TRBV5-6, the J gene TRBJ2-7; D may be TRBD1 (7 bases). Germline CDR1 reads SGHDT; CDR2 reads YYEEEE. The CDR3 is made up of 14 amino acids. Trimming removed 2 bases from V and 6 bases from J, with 15 bases in between.

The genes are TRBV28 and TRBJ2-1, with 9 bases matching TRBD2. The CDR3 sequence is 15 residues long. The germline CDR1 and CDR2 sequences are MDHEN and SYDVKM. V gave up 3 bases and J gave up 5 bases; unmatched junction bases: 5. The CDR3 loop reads CASSLGSGSNNEQFF. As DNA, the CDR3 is TGTGCCAGCAGTTTGGGTAGCGGGAGTAACAATGAGCAGTTCTTC. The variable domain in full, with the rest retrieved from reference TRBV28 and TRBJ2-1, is DVKVTQSSRYLVKRTGEKVFLECVQDMDHENMFWYRQDPGLGLRLIYFSYDVKMKEKGDIPEGYSVSREKKERFSLILESASTNQTSMYLCASSLGSGSNNEQFFGPGTRLTVL.

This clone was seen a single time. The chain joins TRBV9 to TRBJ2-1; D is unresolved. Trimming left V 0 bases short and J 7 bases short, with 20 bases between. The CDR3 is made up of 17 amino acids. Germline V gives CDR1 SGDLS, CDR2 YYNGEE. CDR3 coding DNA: TGTGCCAGCAGCGTAGGAAGCTCCGCGGTGCCTCCGAATGAGCAGTTCTTC. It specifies CASSVGSSAVPPNEQFF.

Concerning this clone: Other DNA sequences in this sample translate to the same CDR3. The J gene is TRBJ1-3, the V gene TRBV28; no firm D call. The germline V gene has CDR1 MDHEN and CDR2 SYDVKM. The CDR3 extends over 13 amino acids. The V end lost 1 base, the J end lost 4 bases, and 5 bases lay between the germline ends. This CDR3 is CASSLLSGNTIYF. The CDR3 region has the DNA TGTGCCAGCAGTTTATTGTCGGGAAACACCATATATTTT.

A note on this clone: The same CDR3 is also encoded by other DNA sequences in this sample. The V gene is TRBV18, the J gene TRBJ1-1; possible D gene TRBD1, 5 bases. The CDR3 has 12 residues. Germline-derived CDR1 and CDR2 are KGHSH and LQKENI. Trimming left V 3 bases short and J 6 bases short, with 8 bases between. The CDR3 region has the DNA TGTGCCAGCTCACCCGGGGGGGCTGAAGCTTTCTTT. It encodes CASSPGGAEAFF.

Here the CDR3 DNA reads TGTGCCAGCAGCTTACGGGGAAGGGGGACGATCAACAATGAGCAGTTCTTC. This translates into CASSLRGRGTINNEQFF. V is TRBV7-9 and J is TRBJ2-1, with TRBD1 as a possible D gene (6 bases). Germline CDR1 is SEHNR and CDR2 is FQNEAQ (reference sequence). This CDR3 has 17 amino acids. V was clipped by 2 bases and J by 5 bases, with 19 bases between them. Supplemented by reference TRBV7-9 and TRBJ2-1, the full variable domain reads DTGVSQNPRHKITKRGQNVTFRCDPISEHNRLYWYRQTLGQGPEFLTYFQNEAQLEKSRLLSDRFSAERPKGSFSTLEIQRTEQGDSAMYLCASSLRGRGTINNEQFFGPGTRLTVL.

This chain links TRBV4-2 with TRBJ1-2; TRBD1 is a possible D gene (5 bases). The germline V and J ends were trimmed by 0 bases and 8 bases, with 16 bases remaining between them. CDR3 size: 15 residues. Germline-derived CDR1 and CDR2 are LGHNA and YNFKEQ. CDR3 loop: CASSQDRLREVGYTF. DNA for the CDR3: TGTGCCAGCAGCCAAGATCGGCTCAGGGAAGTAGGCTACACCTTC.

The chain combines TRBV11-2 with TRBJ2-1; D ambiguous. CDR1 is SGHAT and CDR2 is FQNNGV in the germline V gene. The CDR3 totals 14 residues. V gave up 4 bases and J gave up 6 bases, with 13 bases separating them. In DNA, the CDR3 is TGTGCCAGCAGCTCCGAACCCGTGAGCAATGAGCAGTTCTTC. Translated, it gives CASSSEPVSNEQFF.